A selection of T cell receptor beta chains follows, all from one sample in a study of T cell responses to AZD1222 COVID-19 vaccine. Method: immunoSEQ multiplex PCR; TCRdb's copy keeps in-frame clones and lacks some. Counted here are over 150,000 clones, 88% occurring once; the ten biggest clones make up roughly 12%. The specimen was peripheral blood, collected 28 days after the second AZD1222 dose. These receptors originate from an adult who received the AZD1222 COVID-19 vaccine. Both conserved end residues are part of each CDR3. The order of the fields is CDR3 DNA, CDR3 protein, D gene, clone size, J gene, V gene. The D gene is left open where the match is weak. The size of a clone is reported for some rows only, either as once, few or many, or as a class for expanded clones.

CDR3 DNA: TGCGCCAGCAGCCCTTCGGGGGGAGTATCTGGAAACACCATATATTTT
CDR3 protein: CASSPSGGVSGNTIYF
D gene: -
clone size: -
J gene: TRBJ1-3
V gene: TRBV5-1

CDR3 DNA: TGCAGCGCCGAAGTCGAGCGGGGGGGCTGGGAGACCCAGTACTTC
CDR3 protein: CSAEVERGGWETQYF
D gene: TRBD2
clone size: -
J gene: TRBJ2-5
V gene: TRBV29-1

CDR3 DNA: TGTGCCAGCAGTTTATCGAGGGGGGAAGAGACCCAGTACTTC
CDR3 protein: CASSLSRGEETQYF
D gene: -
clone size: -
J gene: TRBJ2-5
V gene: TRBV27

CDR3 DNA: TGTGCCAGCAGCCTTGGACAGGTTAACACCGGGGAGCTGTTTTTT
CDR3 protein: CASSLGQVNTGELFF
D gene: TRBD1
clone size: -
J gene: TRBJ2-2
V gene: TRBV7-9

CDR3 DNA: TGTGCCAGCAGCCGAGGAGGACAGGCCTATAATTCACCCCTCCACTTT
CDR3 protein: CASSRGGQAYNSPLHF
D gene: TRBD1
clone size: -
J gene: TRBJ1-6
V gene: TRBV14

CDR3 DNA: TGTGCCAGCAGCCGATCAACAACAGGGAACTATGGCTACACCTTC
CDR3 protein: CASSRSTTGNYGYTF
D gene: -
clone size: -
J gene: TRBJ1-2
V gene: TRBV5-6

CDR3 DNA: TGCGCCAGCAGCCATAGACAGAAAATGCACTATGGCTACACCTTC
CDR3 protein: CASSHRQKMHYGYTF
D gene: -
clone size: -
J gene: TRBJ1-2
V gene: TRBV4-3

CDR3 DNA: TGTGCCAGTATATTGACAGGGGTAACCGGGGAGCTGTTTTTT
CDR3 protein: CASILTGVTGELFF
D gene: TRBD1
clone size: -
J gene: TRBJ2-2
V gene: TRBV19

CDR3 DNA: TGTGCCAGCAGCTTGGGACCTACGGGTCTGGGCACTGAAGCTTTCTTT
CDR3 protein: CASSLGPTGLGTEAFF
D gene: -
clone size: -
J gene: TRBJ1-1
V gene: TRBV7-2

CDR3 DNA: TGTGCCAGTAGTCCGGGGGGGTCTATTTACGAGCAGTACTTC
CDR3 protein: CASSPGGSIYEQYF
D gene: TRBD2
clone size: -
J gene: TRBJ2-7
V gene: TRBV19

CDR3 DNA: TGTGCCAGCAGCTTATCGACTAGCGGGGGGGCCGGAAACATTCAGTACTTC
CDR3 protein: CASSLSTSGGAGNIQYF
D gene: TRBD2
clone size: -
J gene: TRBJ2-4
V gene: TRBV7-8

CDR3 DNA: TGCACTCTCACGCCTATGGCGGAGGGCACTGAAGCTTTCTTT
CDR3 protein: CTLTPMAEGTEAFF
D gene: -
clone size: -
J gene: TRBJ1-1
V gene: TRBV5-1

CDR3 DNA: TGTGCCAGTAGTACCGGGACAGGGGGCGGGGAGACCCAGTACTTC
CDR3 protein: CASSTGTGGGETQYF
D gene: TRBD1
clone size: -
J gene: TRBJ2-5
V gene: TRBV19

CDR3 DNA: TGTGCCAGCAGTTCTTCCTCCAGGGCTAATGAAAAACTGTTTTTT
CDR3 protein: CASSSSSRANEKLFF
D gene: -
clone size: -
J gene: TRBJ1-4
V gene: TRBV27

CDR3 DNA: TGTGCCAGCAGCTTGGAAGCCACTGAAGCTTTCTTT
CDR3 protein: CASSLEATEAFF
D gene: -
clone size: -
J gene: TRBJ1-1
V gene: TRBV5-4

CDR3 DNA: TGTGCCATTTCACCGGGACAGGGTGCGTGCGAGCAGTACTTC
CDR3 protein: CAISPGQGACEQYF
D gene: TRBD1
clone size: few
J gene: TRBJ2-7
V gene: TRBV13

CDR3 DNA: TGTGCCAGCAGTTTAGGGACAGGGGCACGCGGGTATGGCTACACCTTC
CDR3 protein: CASSLGTGARGYGYTF
D gene: TRBD1
clone size: -
J gene: TRBJ1-2
V gene: TRBV28

CDR3 DNA: TGTGCCAGCACGCTGGGTGGGGGGAGCACTGAAGCTTTCTTT
CDR3 protein: CASTLGGGSTEAFF
D gene: -
clone size: -
J gene: TRBJ1-1
V gene: TRBV3-1/TRBV3-2

CDR3 DNA: TGCGCCAGCAGTCAGGAGTTAGGTTCTACCTACGAGCAGTACTTC
CDR3 protein: CASSQELGSTYEQYF
D gene: -
clone size: once
J gene: TRBJ2-7
V gene: TRBV5-1

CDR3 DNA: TGTGCCAGCAGTGGAGTAGGGGGGACGGCTAATTCACCCCTCCACTTT
CDR3 protein: CASSGVGGTANSPLHF
D gene: -
clone size: -
J gene: TRBJ1-6
V gene: TRBV6-1

CDR3 DNA: TGTGCCAGCAGCCAAGAGTGGCGGGTGAACACCGGGGAGCTGTTTTTT
CDR3 protein: CASSQEWRVNTGELFF
D gene: -
clone size: -
J gene: TRBJ2-2
V gene: TRBV3-1/TRBV3-2

CDR3 DNA: TGTGCCAGCAGTTTAGCCAGGGGGCGCGCCGGGGAGCTGTTTTTT
CDR3 protein: CASSLARGRAGELFF
D gene: TRBD1
clone size: -
J gene: TRBJ2-2
V gene: TRBV6-5

CDR3 DNA: TGTGCCATCAGCCGGGACTCAGACACCGGGGAGCTGTTTTTT
CDR3 protein: CAISRDSDTGELFF
D gene: -
clone size: -
J gene: TRBJ2-2
V gene: TRBV10-3

CDR3 DNA: TGTGCCAGCAGCCAATTAGCTGTGACTAGCGGAAACACAGATACGCAGTATTTT
CDR3 protein: CASSQLAVTSGNTDTQYF
D gene: TRBD2
clone size: once
J gene: TRBJ2-3
V gene: TRBV4-2

CDR3 DNA: TGTGCCATCAGTGTGGACAGGGGGGTTGAGCAGTTCTTC
CDR3 protein: CAISVDRGVEQFF
D gene: TRBD1
clone size: -
J gene: TRBJ2-1
V gene: TRBV10-3

CDR3 DNA: TGCAGCGTTCGGACAGGGGTGTATACTGAAGCTTTCTTT
CDR3 protein: CSVRTGVYTEAFF
D gene: TRBD1
clone size: -
J gene: TRBJ1-1
V gene: TRBV29-1